The 20 T cell receptor beta chains below come from one sample, sequenced in a study of patients and donors after allogeneic stem cell transplantation. TCRdb ran MiXCR on the RT-PCR reads and lists one entry per CDR3 protein. The sample carries 30,000 to 35,000 distinct CDR3 sequences, under 7.5% recorded once. Specimen: blood, either unsorted or a sorted T cell fraction (not recorded which). These receptors were collected from a human donor who was either an allogeneic HSCT recipient or a stem cell or donor lymphocyte infusion donor (not recorded which). It is not recorded whose cells these are; they may come from a transplant donor.

Ten or more counts support this clonotype. V usage is TRBV5-4 and J usage is TRBJ2-3; a weak D match, TRBD2 (6 bases). There are 14 residues in the CDR3. Trimming took off 5 bases at V and 2 bases at J, with 12 bases between the two ends. Per the germline V gene, CDR1 is SGHNT and CDR2 is YYREEE (reference sequence). The CDR3 sequence: CASRRDQPTDTQYF. CDR3 sequence (DNA): TGTGCCAGCAGGCGGGACCAACCCACAGATACGCAGTATTTT.

This clonotype was counted at least ten times. V and J are TRBV2 and TRBJ2-6; D is uncertain. The V gene lost 4 bases and the J gene lost 2 bases, with 0 bases spanning the gap. This CDR3 spans 12 amino acids. Germline V gene lookup returns CDR1 SNHLY and CDR2 FYNNEI. CDR3 in DNA: TGTGCCAGCAGTGCTGGGGCCAACGTCCTGACTTTC. Protein product: CASSAGANVLTF.

J is TRBJ2-7 and V is TRBV3-1; 10 bases agree with TRBD2. Germline V gene data show CDR1 as LGHDT and CDR2 as YNNKEL (reference sequence). Trimming removed 4 bases from V and 7 bases from J; junction bases left unmatched: 7. CDR3 length: 14 residues. As DNA, the CDR3 is TGTGCCAGCAGCCGAAGAGCGGGAGGGCAGGAGCAGTACTTC. It translates to CASSRRAGGQEQYF.

The V gene is TRBV7-9, the J gene TRBJ2-3; D uncertain. CDR3 length: 14 residues. Germline lookup yields CDR1 SEHNR and CDR2 FQNEAQ (reference sequence). The V end lost 4 bases, the J end lost 4 bases, and 12 bases lay between the germline ends. CDR3 DNA sequence: TGTGCCAGCAGCTCCTCCCGGGCCGCAGATACGCAGTATTTT. Protein product: CASSSSRAADTQYF.

This clonotype has more than one count but fewer than ten. J is TRBJ2-1 and V is TRBV7-9, with 7 positions matching TRBD1. This CDR3 has 16 amino acids. The germline V gene has CDR1 SEHNR and CDR2 FQNEAQ (reference sequence). The J segment lost 6 bases and the V segment lost 4 bases, leaving 12 bases of the junction unmatched. CDR3 amino acids: CASSSARQGHSNEQFF. CDR3 nucleotides: TGTGCCAGCAGCTCCGCAAGACAGGGTCATTCCAATGAGCAGTTCTTC.

This clonotype was counted between two and nine times. The V and J genes are TRBV6-2 or TRBV6-3 and TRBJ2-7; no clear D. The CDR3 has 14 amino acids. Trimming took off 6 bases at V and 7 bases at J, with 19 bases between the two ends. CDR1 and CDR2 (germline): MNHEY, SVGEGT. The chain's CDR3 is CASRLTDGTWEQYF. The CDR3 DNA reads TGTGCCAGCAGATTGACGGATGGTACCTGGGAGCAGTACTTC.

In this sample, this clonotype turned up a few times. V gene TRBV7-9 combines with J gene TRBJ2-5; 8 bases are shared with TRBD1. With 2 bases clipped from V and 2 bases from J, the junction kept 10 bases outside the gene matches. The V gene's germline CDR1 is SEHNR and CDR2 FQNEAQ (reference sequence). This CDR3 spans 17 amino acids. This CDR3 is CASSLLTLGTGQETQYF. The DNA for the CDR3 is TGTGCCAGCAGCTTATTAACCTTAGGGACAGGACAAGAGACCCAGTACTTC.

A few counts support this clonotype. The rearrangement links TRBV10-2 to TRBJ2-2; D not certain. Germline CDR1 and CDR2: WSHSY and SAAADI. Trimming stripped 6 bases from V and 3 bases from J, with 20 bases between. The CDR3 consists of 17 residues. The CDR3 here is CASRAPALDQYTGELFF. The CDR3, as DNA: TGCGCCAGCAGGGCACCAGCACTCGACCAATACACCGGGGAGCTGTTTTTT.

This clonotype occurred many times. The chain joins TRBV28 to TRBJ1-2, with TRBD1 matching over 7 bases. J was trimmed by 3 bases and V by 5 bases; bases with no gene match: 6. CDR1 MDHEN and CDR2 SYDVKM come from the germline V gene. The CDR3 loop spans 14 amino acids. CDR3 in amino acids: CASSGTAIYYGYTF. The CDR3 bases are TGTGCCAGCAGTGGGACAGCAATTTACTATGGCTACACCTTC.

This clonotype has at least ten counts. The rearrangement joins TRBV3-1 to TRBJ1-2; D might be TRBD1 (5 bases). Germline V gene data show CDR1 as LGHDT and CDR2 as YNNKEL (reference sequence). V was trimmed by 4 bases and J by 7 bases, leaving 10 bases between them. This CDR3 has 12 amino acids. The CDR3: CASSRSGGGYTF. Written as DNA, the CDR3 is TGTGCCAGCAGCCGGAGTGGGGGTGGCTACACCTTC. Supplemented by reference TRBV3-1 and TRBJ1-2, the full variable domain reads DTAVSQTPKYLVTQMGNDKSIKCEQNLGHDTMYWYKQDSKKFLKIMFSYNNKELIINETVPNRFSPKSPDKAHLNLHINSLELGDSAVYFCASSRSGGGYTFGSGTRLTVV.

This clonotype was found many times. The genes are TRBV12-3 or TRBV12-4 and TRBJ2-7; no clear D gene. CDR3 length equals 11 residues. V lost 5 bases to trimming and J lost 0 bases, with 2 bases between them. As DNA, the CDR3 is TGTGCCAGCAGTGGCTCCTACGAGCAGTACTTC. Its protein is CASSGSYEQYF.

V is TRBV6-2 or TRBV6-3 and J is TRBJ2-7, with 8 bases fitting TRBD2. CDR1 and CDR2 (germline): MNHEY, SVGEGT. CDR3 length equals 14 residues. V gave up 3 bases and J gave up 6 bases; unmatched junction bases: 7. CDR3 sequence reads: CASSYGTRTPEQYF. DNA of the CDR3: TGTGCCAGCAGTTATGGGACTAGAACGCCCGAGCAGTACTTC.

This clonotype occurred many times. The chain couples TRBV6-6 to TRBJ1-1; 9 nucleotides match TRBD1. V shed 3 bases, J shed 7 bases, and the junction held 6 bases outside the gene matches. In germline, CDR1 is MNHNY, CDR2 SVGAGI (reference sequence). The CDR3 is 14 residues long. In DNA, the CDR3 is TGTGCCAGCAGTTATTACCCGACAGGGGGTGAAGCTTTCTTT. Its translation is CASSYYPTGGEAFF.

This CDR3 is CSAKRVDEQYF. The DNA of the CDR3 is TGCAGTGCGAAGAGGGTGGACGAGCAGTACTTC. J is TRBJ2-7 and V is TRBV20-1; D is possibly TRBD2 (5 bases). CDR1 DFQATT and CDR2 SNEGSKA come from the germline V gene (reference sequence). V was cut by 6 bases and J by 5 bases, with 11 bases left in between. CDR3 length: 11 amino acids.

This chain connects TRBV6-1 to TRBJ2-3, with 9 bases that match TRBD1. Looked up from germline, CDR1 is MNHNS and CDR2 is SASEGT. CDR3 length equals 13 residues. Trimming at V came to 8 bases and at J to 3 bases, leaving 3 bases not matched to a gene. Here the CDR3 DNA reads TGTGCCAGCCGGGACAGGGCTACAGATACGCAGTATTTT. It is translated as CASRDRATDTQYF.

This clonotype was detected a few times. J is TRBJ2-1 and V is TRBV21-1; TRBD2 was called by the table and not checked on the DNA. TRBV21-1 is marked as a pseudogene. This CDR3 is 15 amino acids long. The CDR3 DNA is TGTGCCAGCAGCCCCAACGGGAGGGCCAACAATGAGCAGTTCTTC. Encoded protein: CASSPNGRANNEQFF.

This clonotype occurred a few times. The chain couples TRBV18 to TRBJ2-5; D is unresolved. V gave up 3 bases and J gave up 0 bases, with 8 bases separating them. The CDR3 totals 14 residues. The germline gives CDR1 KGHSH, CDR2 LQKENI. CDR3 bases: TGTGCCAGCTCACCTTTGGCAGACCAAGAGACCCAGTACTTC. This codes for CASSPLADQETQYF.

This clonotype was picked up a small number of times. The chain joins TRBV6-2 or TRBV6-3 to TRBJ2-7; 10 nucleotides match TRBD1. Germline CDR1 is MNHEY and CDR2 is SVGEGT. The CDR3 sequence is 15 residues long. V dropped 7 bases and J dropped 2; count of bases not matched to a gene: 8. CDR3 coding DNA: TGTGCCAGCAAACACACGACAGGGGGCACCTACGAGCAGTACTTC. This gives the protein CASKHTTGGTYEQYF.

The chain couples TRBV18 to TRBJ1-2; D perhaps matches TRBD1 (5 bases). Trimming left V 3 bases short and J 8 bases short, with 16 bases between. The germline V gene has CDR1 KGHSH and CDR2 LQKENI. The CDR3 is 14 amino acids. The DNA of the CDR3 is TGTGCCAGCTCACCTCCAGGGACTCCTAGCGGCTACACCTTC. Translation: CASSPPGTPSGYTF.

The sample holds a few counts of this clonotype. The DNA for the CDR3 is TGTGCCACCAGCCTGGGACTAGCGGGAGCTTCGAATGAGCAGTTCTTC. This codes for CATSLGLAGASNEQFF. The chain is built from TRBV24-1 and TRBJ2-1, with 14 positions matching TRBD2. In germline, CDR1 is KGHDR, CDR2 SFDVKD. The CDR3 has 16 amino acids. The ends lost 7 bases at V and 7 bases at J; junction bases unmatched: 8.